A single sample gave rise to the 23 T cell receptor beta chains below, sequenced in a study of graft-versus-host responses after intestinal transplantation. Profiled with immunoSEQ multiplex PCR; TCRdb holds only in-frame clones, not every one. The data show 75,000 to 95,000 clones, about 93% seen once. The antigens these receptors bind are not known. The input for sequencing was unstimulated CD8+ T cells sorted from spleen or lymph node cells, taken before intestinal transplant. These receptors were taken from a human donor who received an intestinal transplant.

The rearrangement links TRBV11-2 to TRBJ2-3; the match to TRBD2 covers 7 bases. CDR3 size: 16 residues. Germline V CDR1 and CDR2: SGHAT, FQNNGV. V trimming: 2 bases; J trimming: 6 bases; junction bases outside the gene matches: 11. The CDR3 nucleotides read TGTGCCAGCAGCTTATCCCCCGGACTAGATGAGGATACGCAGTATTTT. Its translation: CASSLSPGLDEDTQYF.

The V and J genes are TRBV16 and TRBJ2-5; TRBD2 might be the D (5 bases). The CDR3 extends over 15 amino acids. Germline CDR1 and CDR2: KGHSY and FQNENV. V dropped 1 base and J dropped 1 base, with 10 bases sitting between them. The CDR3 is CASSQWVRGQETQYF. The CDR3 DNA reads TGTGCCAGCAGCCAATGGGTACGGGGCCAAGAGACCCAGTACTTC. Full variable domain (outside the CDR3, taken from reference TRBV16 and TRBJ2-5): GEEVAQTPKHLVRGEGQKAKLYCAPIKGHSYVFWYQQVLKNEFKFLISFQNENVFDETGMPKERFSAKCLPNSPCSLEIQATKLEDSAVYFCASSQWVRGQETQYFGPGTRLLVL.

This chain uses TRBV9 with TRBJ2-5, with 8 bases lining up with TRBD2. The V gene end was trimmed by 1 base and the J gene end by 4 bases; junction bases not matched to a gene: 15. Germline values: CDR1 SGDLS, CDR2 YYNGEE. This CDR3 has 18 residues. In DNA form, the CDR3 reads TGTGCCAGCAGCGTAAGCCCCCCAGCGGGAGACCTGAGAGAGACCCAGTACTTC. Protein: CASSVSPPAGDLRETQYF.

V is TRBV4-3 and J is TRBJ1-2; a possible D gene is TRBD1 (6 bases). Germline V gene data show CDR1 as LGHNA and CDR2 as YSLEER. V was pared by 0 bases and J by 5 bases, with 10 bases between. The CDR3 loop spans 14 amino acids. CDR3 bases: TGCGCCAGCAGCCAAGATCGCACAGGGTATGGCTACACCTTC. Encoded protein: CASSQDRTGYGYTF.

V usage is TRBV19 and J usage is TRBJ2-1; perhaps TRBD1 as D (6 bases). CDR3 length: 13 amino acids. Germline CDR1 reads LNHDA; CDR2 reads SQIVND (reference sequence). Deletions cut 3 bases from V and 3 bases from J, with 6 bases between. In DNA, the CDR3 is TGTGCCAGTAGTATGGACAGCTACAATGAGCAGTTCTTC. Translation: CASSMDSYNEQFF.

The chain combines TRBV11-2 with TRBJ2-2; 10 bases match TRBD1. Unmatched junction bases numbered 6, after V lost 3 bases and J lost 5 bases. The CDR3 consists of 16 residues. Germline CDR1 is SGHAT and CDR2 is FQNNGV. Written as DNA, the CDR3 is TGTGCCAGCAGCTTTTGGGACAGGGGTTCGACCGGGGAGCTGTTTTTT. Its translation is CASSFWDRGSTGELFF.

This chain uses TRBV27 with TRBJ2-7; 11 bases align to TRBD2. CDR3 length equals 15 residues. Germline values: CDR1 MNHEY, CDR2 SMNVEV (reference sequence). With V trimmed by 5 bases and J by 4 bases, 7 bases remained unmatched. The DNA for the CDR3 is TGTGCCAGCAGTGCCGGGACTAGCGGAGGTTACGAGCAGTACTTC. Translated, it gives CASSAGTSGGYEQYF.

This clone was observed a single time. The chain links TRBV25-1 to TRBJ2-7; no clear D gene. The CDR3 length is 13 residues. Looked up from germline, CDR1 is MGHDK and CDR2 is SYGVNS. V was shortened by 2 bases and J by 4 bases, with 9 bases between the two germline ends. The CDR3 loop reads CASSEGNTYEQYF. In nucleotides, the CDR3 is TGTGCCAGCAGTGAAGGCAATACGTACGAGCAGTACTTC.

The V and J genes are TRBV9 and TRBJ1-5; 10 bases line up with TRBD1. V lost 0 bases and J lost 6; bases outside the gene matches: 3. Per the germline V gene, CDR1 is SGDLS and CDR2 is YYNGEE. CDR3 length: 15 residues. The CDR3 DNA is TGTGCCAGCAGCGTAGGGACAGGGGGGAGTCAGCCCCAGCATTTT. This gives the protein CASSVGTGGSQPQHF.

The rearrangement links TRBV5-8 to TRBJ1-3, with unresolved D. The CDR3 is made up of 15 amino acids. Trimming left V 4 bases short and J 3 bases short, with 14 bases between. Germline CDR1 reads SGHTS; CDR2 reads YDEGEE. The CDR3 spells CASSAREGGGNTIYF. In DNA form, the CDR3 reads TGTGCCAGCAGCGCTCGGGAGGGCGGTGGAAACACCATATATTTT.

The chain carries TRBV9 and TRBJ1-6; D is unresolved. The CDR3 consists of 14 residues. The ends were cut back, 0 bases at V and 5 bases at J, with 6 bases in the middle. From germline, CDR1 is SGDLS and CDR2 YYNGEE. The CDR3 protein is CASSVDTDNSPLHF. The CDR3 DNA reads as TGTGCCAGCAGCGTAGATACAGATAATTCACCCCTCCACTTT.

The V call is TRBV11-2, the J call TRBJ2-1; no firm D call. The V end was cut by 0 bases, the J end by 0 bases, with 9 bases between. The CDR3 consists of 16 residues. Germline V gene sequence: CDR1 SGHAT, CDR2 FQNNGV. CDR3 residues: CASSLEPYSSYNEQFF. In DNA, the CDR3 is TGTGCCAGCAGCTTAGAACCCTACTCCTCCTACAATGAGCAGTTCTTC.

The rearrangement uses TRBV5-6 and TRBJ2-3; the D is unclear. This CDR3 is 15 amino acids long. In germline, CDR1 is SGHDT, CDR2 YYEEEE. With 6 bases removed from V and 0 bases from J, the gap between germline ends came to 14 bases. CDR3 sequence (DNA): TGTGCCAGCACCGTCACTGTTTCTAGCACAGATACGCAGTATTTT. Residues: CASTVTVSSTDTQYF.

The rearrangement links TRBV9 to TRBJ1-1; possible D gene TRBD1, 6 bases. Germline V gene data show CDR1 as SGDLS and CDR2 as YYNGEE. This CDR3 comprises 14 residues. The V end lost 4 bases, the J end lost 1 base, and 11 bases lay between the germline ends. The CDR3 sequence is CASSSGGGNTEAFF. CDR3 sequence (DNA): TGTGCCAGCAGCTCGGGAGGGGGGAACACTGAAGCTTTCTTT.

The rearrangement joins TRBV10-3 to TRBJ1-6; 7 nucleotides agree with TRBD1. The trim removed 0 bases at V and 5 bases at J, leaving 13 bases unmatched. CDR1 and CDR2 (germline): ENHRY, SYGVKD. This CDR3 region has 19 residues. This CDR3 reads CAISESIQGIRLDNSPLHF. The CDR3 DNA sequence: TGTGCCATCAGTGAGTCGATACAGGGGATAAGGCTAGATAATTCACCCCTCCACTTT.

The J gene is TRBJ2-1, the V gene TRBV19, with TRBD2 matching 7 bases. Germline lookup yields CDR1 LNHDA and CDR2 SQIVND (reference sequence). V dropped 6 bases and J dropped 5; count of bases not matched to a gene: 16. There are 17 residues in the CDR3. The CDR3 protein is CASSYLSGTTPDNEQFF. In DNA, the CDR3 is TGTGCCAGTAGCTACTTGTCTGGGACTACCCCAGACAATGAGCAGTTCTTC.

V and J are TRBV5-4 and TRBJ2-2; 9 bases are a match to TRBD1. The J segment lost 6 bases and the V segment lost 4 bases, leaving 1 base of the junction unmatched. The CDR3 totals 13 residues. Germline-derived CDR1 and CDR2 are SGHNT and YYREEE (reference sequence). The chain's CDR3 is CASSGQGPGELFF. CDR3 nucleotide sequence: TGTGCCAGCAGCGGACAGGGGCCCGGGGAGCTGTTTTTT.

This clone was counted once. V and J are TRBV7-2 and TRBJ1-2; no definite D call. V was clipped by 4 bases and J by 4 bases, with 10 bases between them. Germline V gene sequence: CDR1 SGHTA, CDR2 FQGNSA. The CDR3 has 13 residues. The CDR3 bases are TGTGCCAGCAGCTCCGGAGGTGCCTATGGCTACACCTTC. The encoded protein is CASSSGGAYGYTF.

CDR3 loop: CASSAGTNNYNEQFF. The CDR3 region has the DNA TGCGCCAGCAGCGCCGGGACAAACAACTACAATGAGCAGTTCTTC. The chain has TRBV5-1 and TRBJ2-1; TRBD1 might be the D (6 bases). Per germline, CDR1 SGHRS and CDR2 YFSETQ. The CDR3 extends over 15 amino acids. The ends were cut back, 4 bases at V and 3 bases at J, with 14 bases in the middle.

The chain links TRBV4-3 to TRBJ1-2; TRBD1 aligns across 7 bases. Germline V gene sequence: CDR1 LGHNA, CDR2 YSLEER. J was trimmed by 1 base and V by 0 bases; bases with no gene match: 2. The CDR3 runs 15 residues. The CDR3 loop reads CASSQERDSNYGYTF. The DNA for the CDR3 is TGCGCCAGCAGCCAAGAGAGGGACAGTAACTATGGCTACACCTTC.

Only one count was recorded for this clone. The V call is TRBV9, the J call TRBJ1-1, with D maybe TRBD1 (5 bases). Deletions cut 4 bases from V and 0 bases from J, with 10 bases between. From germline, CDR1 is SGDLS and CDR2 YYNGEE. This CDR3 region has 14 residues. CDR3 DNA sequence: TGTGCCAGCAGCTTACAGGACCTGAACACTGAAGCTTTCTTT. Its translation is CASSLQDLNTEAFF. Based on the CDR3 plus reference TRBV9 and TRBJ1-1, the full variable domain is DSGVTQTPKHLITATGQRVTLRCSPRSGDLSVYWYQQSLDQGLQFLIQYYNGEERAKGNILERFSAQQFPDLHSELNLSSLELGDSALYFCASSLQDLNTEAFFGQGTRLTVV.

The V gene is TRBV5-8, the J gene TRBJ1-2; D remains ambiguous. Trimming removed 0 bases from V and 3 bases from J, with 9 bases in between. CDR1 SGHTS and CDR2 YDEGEE come from the germline V gene. The CDR3 length is 14 residues. This CDR3 reads CASSLALSDYGYTF. The CDR3 DNA reads TGTGCCAGCAGCTTGGCCTTGTCGGACTATGGCTACACCTTC.

The chain combines TRBV9 with TRBJ2-7; a possible D gene is TRBD1 (6 bases). V lost 3 bases and J lost 4, with 14 bases in between. CDR3 length equals 14 residues. In germline, CDR1 is SGDLS, CDR2 YYNGEE. The CDR3 region has the DNA TGTGCCAGCAGCGAGGGACATTCTTTTTACGAGCAGTACTTC. Translated: CASSEGHSFYEQYF.